This TCR beta chain was sequenced for a study of shared clonotypes between healthy human individuals. Whole-study context: Each donor contributed plates that comprised three CD4 naive, three CD4 memory, two CD8 naive and one CD8 memory.

In the case of this clone: Its target is not known. One end of the junction is discordant with germline, which a read error may explain.

Only Caucasian adults living in Nashville, Tennessee served as donors. Points from the study as a whole: Relative to their counterparts shared across all four donors, non-shared clonotypes exhibited diminished generation probabilities.

Data came from immunoSEQ multiplex PCR; TCRdb stores just in-frame clones and leaves some out. The data show roughly 1,500,000 clones, approximately 98.5% seen once. From germline, CDR1 is SGHTA and CDR2 FQGNSA. The CDR3 is made up of 13 amino acids. The gene calls are TRBV7-2 and TRBJ1-1; D is undetermined. The TCR sequence derives from a man aged 25-40 years in good health. Sequencing was performed on naive CD4+ T cells sorted from blood. Subset described: CD45RA+ positively selected. CDR3 loop: CASSLVVQTEAFF. In nucleotides, the CDR3 is TGTGCCAGCAGCTTAGTAGTACAGACTGAGGCTTTCTTT.